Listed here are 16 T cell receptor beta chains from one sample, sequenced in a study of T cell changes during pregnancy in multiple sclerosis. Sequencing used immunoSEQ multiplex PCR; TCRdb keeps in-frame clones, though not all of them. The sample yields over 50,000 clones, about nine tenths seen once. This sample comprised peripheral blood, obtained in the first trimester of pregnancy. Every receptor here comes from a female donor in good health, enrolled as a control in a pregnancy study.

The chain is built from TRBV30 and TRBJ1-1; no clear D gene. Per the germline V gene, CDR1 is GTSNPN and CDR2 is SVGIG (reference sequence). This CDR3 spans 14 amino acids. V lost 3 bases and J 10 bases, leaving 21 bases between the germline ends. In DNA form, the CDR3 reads TGTGCCTGGAGGACCGGGCGGGGTGGAAGAGGAGCTTTCTTT. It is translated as CAWRTGRGGRGAFF.

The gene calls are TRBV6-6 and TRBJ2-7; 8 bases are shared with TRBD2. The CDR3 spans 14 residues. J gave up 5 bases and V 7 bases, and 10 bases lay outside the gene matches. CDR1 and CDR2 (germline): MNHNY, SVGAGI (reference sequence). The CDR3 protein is CASTVIGLADEQYF. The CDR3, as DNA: TGTGCCAGCACCGTTATTGGACTAGCCGACGAGCAGTACTTC.

CDR3 residues: CASGLVLGQGVYEQYF. The CDR3 nucleotides read TGTGCTAGTGGTTTGGTACTGGGACAGGGTGTCTACGAGCAGTACTTC. The chain employs TRBV12-5 and TRBJ2-7, with TRBD1 identical over 9 bases. The CDR3 extends over 16 amino acids. The V gene end was trimmed by 0 bases and the J gene end by 3 bases; junction bases not matched to a gene: 6. Germline loops: CDR1 LGHNT, CDR2 FRNRAP.

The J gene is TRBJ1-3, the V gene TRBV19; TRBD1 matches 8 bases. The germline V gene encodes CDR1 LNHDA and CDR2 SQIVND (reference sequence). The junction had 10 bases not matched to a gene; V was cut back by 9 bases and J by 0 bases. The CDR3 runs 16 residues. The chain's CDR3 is CASSYSDRVSGNTIYF. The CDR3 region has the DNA TGTGCCAGCTCTTACTCGGACAGGGTCTCTGGAAACACCATATATTTT.

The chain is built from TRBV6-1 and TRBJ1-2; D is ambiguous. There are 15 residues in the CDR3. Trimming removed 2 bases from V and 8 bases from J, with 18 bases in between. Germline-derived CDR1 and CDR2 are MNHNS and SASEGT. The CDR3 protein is CASSERPGSLYGYTF. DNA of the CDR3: TGTGCCAGCAGTGAACGGCCAGGATCCCTATACGGCTACACCTTC.

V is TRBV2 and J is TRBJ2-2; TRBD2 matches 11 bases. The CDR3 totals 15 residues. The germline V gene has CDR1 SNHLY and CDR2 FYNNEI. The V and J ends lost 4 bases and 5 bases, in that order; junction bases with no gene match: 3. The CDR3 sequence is CASSASSGGTGELFF. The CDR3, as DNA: TGTGCCAGCAGTGCTTCTAGCGGGGGGACCGGGGAGCTGTTTTTT.

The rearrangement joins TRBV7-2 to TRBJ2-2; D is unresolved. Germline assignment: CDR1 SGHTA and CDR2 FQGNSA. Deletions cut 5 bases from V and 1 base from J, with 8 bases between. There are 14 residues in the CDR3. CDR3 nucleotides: TGTGCCAGCAGCACATCTCTGAACACCGGGGAGCTGTTTTTT. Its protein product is CASSTSLNTGELFF.

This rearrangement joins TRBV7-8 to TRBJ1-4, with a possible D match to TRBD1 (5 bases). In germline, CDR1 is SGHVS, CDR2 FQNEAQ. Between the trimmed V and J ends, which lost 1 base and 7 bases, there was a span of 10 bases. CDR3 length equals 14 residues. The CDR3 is CASSLDQGSEKLFF. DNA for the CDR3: TGTGCCAGCAGCTTAGACCAGGGTAGTGAAAAACTGTTTTTT.

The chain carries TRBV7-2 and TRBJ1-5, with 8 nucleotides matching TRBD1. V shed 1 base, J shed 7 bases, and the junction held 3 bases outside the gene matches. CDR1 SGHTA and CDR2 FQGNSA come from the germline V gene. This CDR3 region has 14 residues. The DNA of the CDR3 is TGTGCCAGCAGCTTAGAGGACAGGGAACAGCCCCAGCATTTT. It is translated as CASSLEDREQPQHF.

The CDR3 nucleotides read TGTGCCTGGTGGTCAGGGGGCATGAATTCACCCCTCCACTTT. It yields the protein CAWWSGGMNSPLHF. This chain links TRBV30 with TRBJ1-6, with 8 bases that match TRBD1. CDR3 size: 14 residues. Trimming at V came to 5 bases and at J to 7 bases, leaving 7 bases not matched to a gene. CDR1 is GTSNPN and CDR2 is SVGIG in the germline V gene (reference sequence).

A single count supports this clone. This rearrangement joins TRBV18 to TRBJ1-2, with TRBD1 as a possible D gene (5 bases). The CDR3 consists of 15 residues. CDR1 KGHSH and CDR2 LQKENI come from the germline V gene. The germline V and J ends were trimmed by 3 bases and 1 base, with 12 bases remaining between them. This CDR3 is CASSPPSTVNYGYTF. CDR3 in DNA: TGTGCCAGCTCACCCCCTTCGACAGTTAACTATGGCTACACCTTC.

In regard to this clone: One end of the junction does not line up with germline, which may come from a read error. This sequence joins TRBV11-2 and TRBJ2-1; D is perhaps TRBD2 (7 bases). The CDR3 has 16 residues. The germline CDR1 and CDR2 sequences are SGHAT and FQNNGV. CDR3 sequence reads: CASSLSGRGPYNEQFF. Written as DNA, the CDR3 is TGTGCCAGCAGCTTAAGTGGGCGGGGGCCTTACAACGAGCAGTTCTTC.

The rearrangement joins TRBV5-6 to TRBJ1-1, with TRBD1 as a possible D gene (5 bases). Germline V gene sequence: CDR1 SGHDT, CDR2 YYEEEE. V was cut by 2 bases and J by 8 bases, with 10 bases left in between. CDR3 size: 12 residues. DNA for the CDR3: TGTGCCAGCAGCTTAGTGGGGCCCGAAGCTTTCTTT. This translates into CASSLVGPEAFF.

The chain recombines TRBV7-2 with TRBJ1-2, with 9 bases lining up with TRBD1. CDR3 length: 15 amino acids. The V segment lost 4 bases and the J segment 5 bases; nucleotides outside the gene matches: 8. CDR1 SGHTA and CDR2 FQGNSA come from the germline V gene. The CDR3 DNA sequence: TGTGCCAGCAGCTCCACAGGGGGCGCAGGGTATGGCTACACCTTC. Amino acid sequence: CASSSTGGAGYGYTF.

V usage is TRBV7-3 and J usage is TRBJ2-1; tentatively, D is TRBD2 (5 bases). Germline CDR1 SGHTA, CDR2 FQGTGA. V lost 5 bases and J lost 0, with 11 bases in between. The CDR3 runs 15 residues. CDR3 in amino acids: CASSPLGSSYNEQFF. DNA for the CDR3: TGTGCCAGCAGCCCCTTGGGGAGCTCCTACAATGAGCAGTTCTTC.

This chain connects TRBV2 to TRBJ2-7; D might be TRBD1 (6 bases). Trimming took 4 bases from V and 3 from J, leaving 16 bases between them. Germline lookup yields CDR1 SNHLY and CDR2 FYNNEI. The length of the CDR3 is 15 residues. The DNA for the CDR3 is TGTGCCAGCAGTGGGGACACTCAGGTCGGCTACGAGCAGTACTTC. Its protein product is CASSGDTQVGYEQYF.